Below, 13 T cell receptor beta chains from the same sample are listed, as sequenced in a study of T cells in Graves' hyperthyroidism and ophthalmopathy. Amplified TCR beta CDR3 regions derived from RNA transcripts. First-round RT-PCR of the TCR CDR3 relied on the HTBI primer set. From the multiplex PCR reads, TCRdb called clonotypes with MiXCR, one entry per CDR3 protein. The sample holds approximately 530,000 distinct CDR3 sequences; 15% to 20% are singletons and the top ten take 47%. Sequences were obtained from blood. These receptor sequences come from a man between 40 and 49 years old with Graves' ophthalmopathy.

The chain carries TRBV7-9 and TRBJ1-2; D not certain. Germline V gives CDR1 SEHNR, CDR2 FQNEAQ (reference sequence). V was shortened by 3 bases and J by 7 bases, with 3 bases between the two germline ends. This CDR3 has 10 amino acids. CDR3 DNA sequence: TGTGCCAGCAGCTTCCCTGGCTACACCTTC. It specifies CASSFPGYTF.

This clonotype was seen only a few times. The genes are TRBV4-3 and TRBJ1-5; no definite D call. This CDR3 has 15 amino acids. Germline loops: CDR1 LGHNA, CDR2 YSLEER. Trimming pared 3 bases from V and 0 bases from J, leaving 9 bases between. The CDR3 region has the DNA TGCGCCAGCAGCCAGACCGAGAATAGCAATCAGCCCCAGCATTTT. It encodes CASSQTENSNQPQHF.

The chain uses TRBV7-9 and TRBJ2-3, with 11 bases lining up with TRBD2. Per germline, CDR1 SEHNR and CDR2 FQNEAQ (reference sequence). This CDR3 is 12 amino acids long. The J segment lost 13 bases and the V segment lost 3 bases, leaving 3 bases of the junction unmatched. DNA of the CDR3: TGTGCCAGCAGCTTGACTAGCGGGGTTAAGTATTTT. This codes for CASSLTSGVKYF.

Details on this clonotype: One end of the junction fails to match germline, which may point to a read error. The V call is TRBV27, the J call TRBJ2-1, with TRBD2 as a possible D gene (6 bases). There are 14 residues in the CDR3. CDR1 and CDR2 from the germline V gene are MNHEY and SMNVEV (reference sequence). CDR3 bases: TGTGCCAGCAGTTGGGCGGGGCCCTACAATGAGCAGCTCTTC. This encodes CASSWAGPYNEQLF.

Points on this clonotype: Just one base apart from a much larger clone, this may be a read error. This chain joins TRBV5-1 and TRBJ2-1; no firm D call. The CDR3 loop spans 17 amino acids. Germline V gene sequence: CDR1 SGHRS, CDR2 YFSETQ. CDR3 sequence: CASSPGDWGYSYSEQFF. CDR3 nucleotide sequence: TGCGCCAGCAGCCCAGGTGATTGGGGTTACTCCTACAGTGAGCAGTTCTTC.

Only a few counts were recorded for this clonotype. The chain is built from TRBV30 and TRBJ1-6; D perhaps matches TRBD1 (6 bases). Germline V lookup: CDR1 GTSNPN, CDR2 SVGIG (reference sequence). The CDR3 spans 14 residues. V lost 0 bases, J lost 8 bases, and 11 bases lay in between. CDR3 amino acids: CAWSVGGVDSPLHF. CDR3 sequence (DNA): TGTGCCTGGAGTGTAGGGGGGGTTGATTCACCCCTCCACTTT.

This clonotype has a count of ten or more. The chain carries TRBV28 and TRBJ2-7; 7 bases agree with TRBD1. Germline V CDR1 and CDR2: MDHEN, SYDVKM. The CDR3 has 13 residues. V trimming: 7 bases; J trimming: 2 bases; junction bases outside the gene matches: 5. CDR3 protein: CASIPGQTYEQYF. CDR3 in DNA: TGTGCCAGCATTCCGGGACAGACCTACGAGCAGTACTTC.

J is TRBJ1-5 and V is TRBV19, with 10 bases aligning to TRBD1. V lost 6 bases and J lost 9; bases outside the gene matches: 14. The CDR3 is 16 amino acids. The germline gives CDR1 LNHDA, CDR2 SQIVND (reference sequence). The CDR3 spells CASRARAGQGDRPQHF. The CDR3 DNA sequence: TGTGCCAGTAGGGCCCGCGCCGGACAGGGGGATAGGCCCCAGCATTTT.

This clonotype turned up a few times. The CDR3 loop is CSAATQETQYF. The DNA of the CDR3 is TGCAGCGCGGCCACACAAGAGACCCAGTACTTC. This sequence joins TRBV29-1 and TRBJ2-5; D gene uncertain. V was pared by 7 bases and J by 2 bases, with 8 bases between. This CDR3 contains 11 residues. Germline CDR1 reads SQVTM; CDR2 reads ANQGSEA.

This clonotype was seen at least ten times. CDR3 protein: CASSMTSGRNTGELFF. Written as DNA, the CDR3 is TGCGCCAGCAGCATGACTAGCGGGAGAAACACCGGGGAGCTGTTTTTT. The chain recombines TRBV5-1 with TRBJ2-2; TRBD2 agrees at 12 bases. The CDR3 is 16 amino acids. Germline assignment: CDR1 SGHRS and CDR2 YFSETQ. V lost 4 bases, J lost 2 bases, and 3 bases stayed unmatched.

This chain links TRBV6-1 with TRBJ2-1; 8 bases align to TRBD2. This CDR3 contains 15 residues. Germline V lookup: CDR1 MNHNS, CDR2 SASEGT. V shed 2 bases and J 8 bases; nucleotides not matched to a gene: 8. DNA for the CDR3: TGTGCCAGCAGTGAACGTCGGGGGGGCAAAGATGAGCAGTTCTTC. This codes for CASSERRGGKDEQFF.

This clonotype was seen ten or more times. V gene TRBV18 combines with J gene TRBJ1-4; D not resolved. CDR1 is KGHSH and CDR2 is LQKENI in the germline V gene. V lost 1 base and J 5 bases, leaving 14 bases between the germline ends. The CDR3 runs 16 residues. The CDR3 region is CASSPQSGAQNEKLFF. For the CDR3, the DNA is TGTGCCAGCTCACCACAGAGCGGAGCCCAGAATGAAAAACTGTTTTTT.

V and J are TRBV5-1 and TRBJ2-2; 7 bases are shared with TRBD2. Germline CDR1 reads SGHRS; CDR2 reads YFSETQ. CDR3 size: 16 residues. The ends lost 2 bases at V and 6 bases at J; junction bases unmatched: 10. CDR3 DNA: TGCGCCAGCAGCTTAATGGGGACTACCTCTCCCGGGGAGCTGTTTTTT. Its protein product is CASSLMGTTSPGELFF.